This T cell receptor (beta chain) originates from a study of PD-1 blockade in classical Hodgkin lymphoma (dated by TCRdb to 2019 to 2021). Concerning the study at large: Nivolumab dosing was 3 mg/kg intravenously every 2 weeks, continuing until either disease progression or unacceptable toxicity. A peripheral blood immune signature of response to PD-1 blockade in classical Hodgkin lymphoma was defined using TCR beta sequencing and CyTOF.

The research as a whole found: Baseline TCR diversity was reported to be lower in newly diagnosed patients than in healthy donors, and even lower in relapsed/refractory patients. By C4D1, a significant rise was seen in CD4+ TCR diversity but not in CD8+ TCR diversity (p=0.0027 vs p=0.16), and the rise was most apparent among complete responders (p=0.02). Only a single clinical trial cohort was studied, and what caused the repertoire differences, possibly disease activity or prior therapy, remained undefined. Diversity was lower in patients who began nivolumab less than 1 year after ASCT, so these patients were left out of later analyses to avoid confounding by immune reconstitution. Trial patients achieving complete response had baseline diversity similar to newly diagnosed patients, whereas partial responders and progressors had significantly lower diversity.

The meaning of the sample's time point label: cycle 4 day 1 (C4D1), after 5 to 7 weeks of nivolumab. Relapse after autologous stem cell transplantation had occurred in all trial patients, and cohorts A, B and C were distinguished by prior brentuximab vedotin exposure. The trial cohort was composed of some 57 patients with relapsed/refractory classical Hodgkin lymphoma, for whom complete response, partial response or progressive disease was recorded as best overall response. Trial patients were treated with single-agent nivolumab in the multi-cohort phase II CheckMate 205 trial. Best overall response was determined by an independent review committee according to the 2007 International Working Group response criteria. Trial PBMCs were collected immediately before nivolumab initiation (C1D1) and during therapy at cycle 2 day 1 and cycle 4 day 1. Peripheral blood was collected in 8 mL Vacutainer Cell Preparation Tubes, from which PBMCs were isolated by centrifugation and then cryopreserved.

The Qiagen DNeasy kit was used to extract genomic DNA both from unsorted PBMCs and from the negatively selected CD4+ and CD8+ fractions. Using primers that anneal to V and J segments, immunoSEQ multiplex PCR amplified the TCR beta CDR3 regions. A synthetic immune receptor repertoire was used to minimize amplification bias, and any residual bias was removed computationally once sequencing was done. The paper's processing steps were these. Custom Python scripts were used to quantify repertoire diversity as the Shannon entropy index. Unsorted, CD4+ and CD8+ repertoires were analyzed separately, except for combined analyses in which CD4+ and CD8+ sequences were merged in silico. Clonal expansion was defined as at least a 2-fold frequency increase after treatment relative to C1D1, with a pseudocount of 0.5 for undetected baseline clones. Singleton clones were defined as clones with 0 or 1 copy at C1D1, and non-singleton clones were defined as clones with 2 or more copies. Clones expanded in unsorted samples were assigned a CD4+, CD8+ or unknown annotation through matching of protein sequences in sorted samples from the same patient. Diversity changes from C1D1 to C4D1 were tested in paired samples using Wilcoxon tests. TCRdb holds this immuneACCESS table with in-frame rearrangements only. Some clones are missing; in checked studies, unresolved V genes explain under half, and the rest has no known cause. The V and J calls and clone size are taken from that table; D and trimming were inferred from the DNA. This sample is represented by approximately 19,000 clones; about 77% of them were singletons. The ten most abundant clones make up 20% to 25% of the sample.

With regard to this clone: What this receptor recognizes is not known. Per-base quality was not reported, and no clone a single base away is much larger than it.

This receptor was obtained from a human donor with classical Hodgkin lymphoma. The source material was peripheral blood mononuclear cells (PBMCs), sampled before the fourth cycle of nivolumab.

DNA sequence: TGTGCCACCTTTCGGATTTCCGGGGCCTCCTATGGCTACACCTTC. Its protein is CATFRISGASYGYTF. The receptor chain draws on TRBV6-6 and TRBJ1-2; TRBD1 might be the D gene, on 5 matching bases. Counted from cysteine to phenylalanine, this CDR3 has 15 amino acids. CDR3 DNA only is kept here, 45 bases in frame from base 1. V is shortened by 10 bases, J by 4 bases, and the region joining them spans 22 bases. CDR1 and CDR2, looked up from the germline V gene (reference sequence), are MNHNY and SVGAGI.